The source of this TCR beta chain is a study of blood T cells in healthy people across ages. Study-wide points: When set beside aged donors, long-lived donors presented more naive CD4+ cells and higher diversity. The percentage of naive T cells correlated strongly with TCR beta diversity.

This clonotype appeared a few times. Its antigen is not known. CDR1 and CDR2 (germline): SEHNR, FQNEAQ (reference sequence). This CDR3 contains 14 residues. V lost 3 bases to trimming and J lost 6 bases; unmatched junction nucleotides: 4. A second PCR, run for about 7 to 11 cycles, used a sample-barcoded 5' primer plus a J-beta primer mix. TCRdb ran MiXCR on the 5' RACE reads and lists one entry per CDR3 protein. The table includes a few hundred thousand distinct CDR3 sequences, roughly half detected once. This chain joins TRBV7-9 and TRBJ1-4, with 7 nucleotides matching TRBD1. Sequences were obtained from blood. This receptor was taken from a man aged 60-69 years in good health. The CDR3 reads CASSLSRGDEKLFF. CDR3 coding DNA: TGTGCCAGCAGCTTGTCCAGGGGGGATGAAAAACTGTTTTTT.